Shown below are 27 T cell receptor beta chains from a single sample sequenced in a study of graft-versus-host responses after intestinal transplantation. This table comes from immunoSEQ multiplex PCR, and its TCRdb copy is limited to in-frame clones, with some not included. The table records 4,100 or so clones, over 75% of them present only once. As for time point: postoperative day 105 after intestinal transplantation (dayNNNN = postoperative day). Intraepithelial and lamina propria lymphocytes were freed from processed graft tissue. The material was ileum tissue, obtained 105 days after intestinal transplantation. All receptors come from a human patient who received an intestinal transplant, so some T cells may come from the graft donor.

The chain is built from TRBV20-1 and TRBJ1-1; the D is unclear. The germline V gene encodes CDR1 DFQATT and CDR2 SNEGSKA (reference sequence). CDR3 length: 10 amino acids. V lost 2 bases and J 3 bases, leaving 1 base between the germline ends. The CDR3 DNA reads as TGCAGTGCTAGACACACTGAAGCTTTCTTT. It codes for CSARHTEAFF.

The J gene is TRBJ1-1, the V gene TRBV9; no definite D call. The V end lost 0 bases, the J end lost 2 bases, and 2 bases lay between the germline ends. Germline CDR1 SGDLS, CDR2 YYNGEE. CDR3 length equals 12 residues. The CDR3 region is CASSVDNTEAFF. In DNA, the CDR3 is TGTGCCAGCAGCGTAGACAACACTGAAGCTTTCTTT.

The rearrangement uses TRBV11-2 and TRBJ1-1, with 9 bases matching TRBD1. This CDR3 has 13 residues. CDR1 is SGHAT and CDR2 is FQNNGV in the germline V gene. V shed 3 bases, J shed 4 bases, and the junction held 0 bases outside the gene matches. DNA for the CDR3: TGTGCCAGCAGCTTGACAGGGGGCACTGAAGCTTTCTTT. This translates into CASSLTGGTEAFF.

This chain connects TRBV19 to TRBJ2-3; 10 nucleotides line up with TRBD2. Trimming cost V 3 bases and J 2 bases; bases outside gene matches: 5. The CDR3 spans 16 residues. The germline gives CDR1 LNHDA, CDR2 SQIVND (reference sequence). The CDR3 nucleotides read TGTGCCAGTAGTATTTCGAGCGGGAGGGCCACAGATACGCAGTATTTT. Amino acid sequence: CASSISSGRATDTQYF.

The rearrangement links TRBV21-1 to TRBJ2-7. TRBV21-1 is labeled a pseudogene. The CDR3 is made up of 12 amino acids. CDR3 residues: CASSKRTYEQYF. The CDR3 region has the DNA TGTGCCAGCAGCAAAAGGACCTACGAGCAGTACTTC.

This clone was observed once. The rearrangement links TRBV13 to TRBJ1-2; 8 positions agree with TRBD1. J was trimmed by 4 bases and V by 7 bases; bases with no gene match: 5. Per the germline V gene, CDR1 is PRHDT and CDR2 is FYEKMQ (reference sequence). The CDR3 covers 13 residues. The CDR3 here is CASNPQGGYGYTF. The DNA of the CDR3 is TGTGCCAGCAACCCACAGGGGGGCTATGGCTACACCTTC.

This clone came up once. This chain joins TRBV2 and TRBJ1-2; D ambiguous. From germline, CDR1 is SNHLY and CDR2 FYNNEI. The CDR3 consists of 14 residues. The V gene lost 2 bases and the J gene lost 5 bases, with 12 bases spanning the gap. The CDR3, as DNA: TGTGCCAGCAGTGAATTTGGGGAAGGGTATGGCTACACCTTC. This gives the protein CASSEFGEGYGYTF.

For this clone: Other DNA variants within this sample encode the same CDR3. J is TRBJ2-5 and V is TRBV6-1; 11 nucleotides match TRBD2. The germline CDR1 and CDR2 sequences are MNHNS and SASEGT. This CDR3 has 15 residues. With V trimmed by 2 bases and J by 1 base, 0 bases remained unmatched. The CDR3 protein is CASSELAGGQETQYF. The CDR3 coding sequence is TGTGCCAGCAGTGAACTAGCGGGGGGCCAAGAGACCCAGTACTTC.

The chain carries TRBV23-1 and TRBJ1-1; perhaps TRBD1 as D (5 bases). TRBV23-1 is reported as an ORF; its role is uncertain. There are 15 residues in the CDR3. Trimming left V 0 bases short and J 4 bases short, with 12 bases between. The CDR3 DNA reads TGCGCCAGCAGTCAATCGAATCTCAGGGTCACTGAAGCTTTCTTT. Translated, it gives CASSQSNLRVTEAFF.

This clone showed up just once. The chain is built from TRBV18 and TRBJ1-1; TRBD1 matches at 7 bases. The CDR3 runs 16 residues. V lost 3 bases, J lost 0 bases, and 7 bases stayed unmatched. Germline CDR1 is KGHSH and CDR2 is LQKENI. As DNA, the CDR3 is TGTGCCAGCTCACCGGGGACAGTCTTAATGAACACTGAAGCTTTCTTT. It is translated as CASSPGTVLMNTEAFF.

The chain recombines TRBV5-6 with TRBJ1-2; D is unclear. The CDR3 is 13 residues long. The V and J ends lost 0 bases and 6 bases respectively, with 9 bases between them. Per germline, CDR1 SGHDT and CDR2 YYEEEE. CDR3 sequence reads: CASSLGASDGYTF. Here the CDR3 DNA reads TGTGCCAGCAGCTTGGGCGCTAGCGATGGCTACACCTTC.

The chain combines TRBV6-5 with TRBJ2-1, with 12 bases matching TRBD2. CDR1 and CDR2 from the germline V gene are MNHEY and SVGAGI. This CDR3 has 16 amino acids. V was clipped by 6 bases and J by 6 bases; unmatched bases: 9. The CDR3 DNA follows: TGTGCCAGCAGCTACCAGCTAGCGGGAGGGGTCAATGAGCAGTTCTTC. As protein: CASSYQLAGGVNEQFF.

The genes are TRBV7-6 and TRBJ1-1, with TRBD1 identical over 8 bases. Germline-derived CDR1 and CDR2 are SGHVS and FNYEAQ. Losses at the gene ends were 3 bases for V and 4 bases for J; bases not matched to a gene: 1. This CDR3 has 13 residues. The CDR3 loop is CASSLTGVTEAFF. The CDR3 DNA follows: TGTGCCAGCAGCTTGACAGGGGTCACTGAAGCTTTCTTT.

CDR3 sequence reads: CASSGPSLERFSYNEQFF. The CDR3 DNA reads as TGTGCCAGCAGTGGACCCAGTTTGGAACGATTCTCCTACAATGAGCAGTTCTTC. V gene TRBV25-1 combines with J gene TRBJ2-1; no clear D gene. In germline, CDR1 is MGHDK, CDR2 SYGVNS. Trimming shortened V by 4 bases and J by 0 bases, and 19 bases separated the two germline ends. The CDR3 loop spans 18 amino acids. The complete variable domain, with remaining parts taken from reference TRBV25-1 and TRBJ2-1, reads EADIYQTPRYLVIGTGKKITLECSQTMGHDKMYWYQQDPGMELHLIHYSYGVNSTEKGDLSSESTVSRIRTEHFPLTLESARPSHTSQYLCASSGPSLERFSYNEQFFGPGTRLTVL.

This sequence joins TRBV25-1 and TRBJ2-7; D call uncertain. The germline CDR1 and CDR2 sequences are MGHDK and SYGVNS. The CDR3 spans 11 residues. V lost 5 bases to trimming and J lost 4 bases, with 6 bases between them. The CDR3 spells CASSTQYEQYF. CDR3 bases: TGTGCCAGCAGTACCCAATACGAGCAGTACTTC.

The chain links TRBV7-6 to TRBJ2-5; 12 nucleotides align to TRBD2. Trimming removed 5 bases from V and 5 bases from J; junction bases left unmatched: 9. Germline CDR1 and CDR2: SGHVS and FNYEAQ. The CDR3 covers 16 residues. The CDR3 spells CASSHLGLAGLETQYF. In nucleotides, the CDR3 is TGTGCCAGCAGCCACCTCGGACTAGCGGGGTTGGAGACCCAGTACTTC.

The chain recombines TRBV7-2 with TRBJ1-2, with 9 bases aligning to TRBD1. Germline loops: CDR1 SGHTA, CDR2 FQGNSA. J lost 4 bases, V lost 3 bases, and 0 bases had no gene match. This CDR3 spans 13 amino acids. The CDR3 reads CASSLTGGYGYTF. The CDR3, as DNA: TGTGCCAGCAGCTTGACAGGGGGCTATGGCTACACCTTC.

This chain connects TRBV30 to TRBJ2-7; 11 nucleotides line up with TRBD2. This CDR3 has 12 residues. Per the germline V gene, CDR1 is GTSNPN and CDR2 is SVGIG (reference sequence). Losses at the gene ends were 4 bases for V and 4 bases for J; bases not matched to a gene: 0. This CDR3 reads CAWTSGGYEQYF. CDR3 coding DNA: TGTGCCTGGACTAGCGGGGGGTACGAGCAGTACTTC.

This clone was detected only once. V usage is TRBV7-9 and J usage is TRBJ2-7, with 10 positions matching TRBD1. The length of the CDR3 is 15 residues. Germline lookup yields CDR1 SEHNR and CDR2 FQNEAQ (reference sequence). V was pared by 2 bases and J by 0 bases, with 1 base of the junction left unmatched. The CDR3 bases are TGTGCCAGCAGCTTATGGGACAGGGGCTCCTACGAGCAGTACTTC. Protein product: CASSLWDRGSYEQYF.

This rearrangement joins TRBV29-1 to TRBJ2-1; no clear D gene. This CDR3 region has 16 residues. V dropped 4 bases and J dropped 0 bases, with 16 bases sitting between them. CDR1 and CDR2 (germline): SQVTM, ANQGSEA. The CDR3 sequence is CSVAEIKASSYNEQFF. The CDR3 DNA is TGCAGCGTTGCGGAGATTAAGGCGAGCTCCTACAATGAGCAGTTCTTC.

The CDR3 DNA is TGTGCCAGCACCACAGTAAGGGGGGCTGAAAACACCATATATTTT. This gives the protein CASTTVRGAENTIYF. The chain links TRBV28 to TRBJ1-3, with D possibly TRBD1 on 6 matching bases. The CDR3 covers 15 residues. V was clipped by 7 bases and J by 6 bases, with 19 bases between them. Germline CDR1 reads MDHEN; CDR2 reads SYDVKM.

The gene calls are TRBV19 and TRBJ1-2; 8 bases are shared with TRBD1. This CDR3 comprises 11 residues. CDR1 is LNHDA, CDR2 SQIVND, per germline (reference sequence). With 7 bases clipped from V and 8 bases from J, the junction kept 3 bases outside the gene matches. CDR3 loop: CASKRQGGYTF. CDR3 coding DNA: TGTGCCAGTAAAAGACAGGGGGGCTACACCTTC.

This chain joins TRBV30 and TRBJ2-3, with 8 bases fitting TRBD1. Germline assignment: CDR1 GTSNPN and CDR2 SVGIG (reference sequence). After removal of 5 bases from V and 8 bases from J, the junction contained 3 bases not matched to a gene. CDR3 size: 11 residues. CDR3 nucleotide sequence: TGTGCCTGGGGACAGGGAGGTACGCAGTATTTT. Protein product: CAWGQGGTQYF.

This clone appeared a single time. The V and J genes are TRBV11-1 and TRBJ2-5; tentatively, D is TRBD1 (5 bases). The length of the CDR3 is 14 residues. V dropped 1 base and J dropped 1 base, with 7 bases sitting between them. The germline V gene encodes CDR1 SGHAT and CDR2 FQDESV (reference sequence). The CDR3 is CASSLGTTQETQYF. The CDR3 DNA is TGTGCCAGCAGCTTAGGGACAACCCAAGAGACCCAGTACTTC.

J is TRBJ2-4 and V is TRBV19; 8 nucleotides agree with TRBD2. The germline V gene has CDR1 LNHDA and CDR2 SQIVND (reference sequence). The CDR3 has 15 amino acids. Losses at the gene ends were 1 base for V and 6 bases for J; bases not matched to a gene: 5. The DNA of the CDR3 is TGTGCCAGTAGTATAGCGGGAGGGCCGTTAAACATTCAGTACTTC. Translated: CASSIAGGPLNIQYF.

V usage is TRBV7-2 and J usage is TRBJ2-1; the match to TRBD2 covers 13 bases. In germline, CDR1 is SGHTA, CDR2 FQGNSA. The trim removed 3 bases at V and 7 bases at J, leaving 3 bases unmatched. The CDR3 consists of 15 residues. Here the CDR3 DNA reads TGTGCCAGCAGCTTTAGGACTAGCGGGGGAAATGAGCAGTTCTTC. Its translation is CASSFRTSGGNEQFF.

The rearrangement uses TRBV27 and TRBJ1-6, with 7 bases lining up with TRBD1. CDR3 length: 15 residues. The germline V gene has CDR1 MNHEY and CDR2 SMNVEV (reference sequence). Trimming at V came to 4 bases and at J to 0 bases, leaving 0 bases not matched to a gene. The CDR3: CASSWDSSYNSPLHF. CDR3 in DNA: TGTGCCAGCAGTTGGGACAGCTCCTATAATTCACCCCTCCACTTT.